A selection of T cell receptor beta chains follows, all from one sample in a study of shared clonotypes between healthy human individuals. The protocol was immunoSEQ multiplex PCR, while the TCRdb copy is restricted to in-frame clones and leaves out a portion. The repertoire includes around 1,000,000 clones, 60% to 85% of them detected once, and about 0.94% sits in the top ten. Sequenced sample: memory CD4+ T cells from PBMCs. Receptors were obtained from a man aged 18 to 30 in good health. Some clones in this sample may be carry-over from other donors' samples. Both conserved end residues are part of each CDR3. Fields, in order: V gene, D gene, clone size, J gene, CDR3 DNA, CDR3 protein. A D gene is named only where the DNA matches it firmly. The listing skips clone size in some rows; elsewhere it reads once, few, many or a size class.

>TRBV28|TRBD1|NA|TRBJ2-7
TGTGCCAGCAGTTTATTTGGTCGACAGGGGGGCGAGCAGTACTTC
CASSLFGRQGGEQYF
>TRBV28|NA|NA|TRBJ2-7
TGTGCCAGCAGTTCCATCACGAGTTATACCTACGAGCAGTACTTC
CASSSITSYTYEQYF
>TRBV7-2|NA|NA|TRBJ2-7
TGTGCCAGCAGCCCCCAGAGGAACGAGCAGTACTTC
CASSPQRNEQYF
>TRBV7-9|NA|NA|TRBJ1-2
TGTGCCAGCAGCTTATATCGTGCTGGCTACACCTTC
CASSLYRAGYTF
>TRBV18|NA|NA|TRBJ1-3
TGTGCCAGCTCACGGGACGAAGGAAACACCATATATTTT
CASSRDEGNTIYF
>TRBV7-6|TRBD1|NA|TRBJ2-2
TGTGCCAGCAGCTTAGGTGGGGGACAGGGGCCCGGGGAGCTGTTTTTT
CASSLGGGQGPGELFF
>TRBV11-1|TRBD1|NA|TRBJ1-2
TGTGCCAGCAGCGTTAACAGGGGAGCCTATGGCTACACCTTC
CASSVNRGAYGYTF
>TRBV27|TRBD1|NA|TRBJ1-2
TGTGCCAGCAGTCCGGACAGGGGGGGTGGCTACACCTTC
CASSPDRGGGYTF
>TRBV19|TRBD1|few|TRBJ1-1
TGTGCCAGTAGTTTGGGACAGGGGTCCCTAAGGAACACTGAAGCTTTCTTT
CASSLGQGSLRNTEAFF
>TRBV7-2|NA|NA|TRBJ1-5
TGTGCCAGCAGCTTGGCGCGGGAGTCCCAGCATTTT
CASSLARESQHF
>TRBV11-3|NA|NA|TRBJ2-4
TGTGCCAGCAGTATTGACCGACAGTTCCTAGCCAAAAACATTCAGTACTTC
CASSIDRQFLAKNIQYF
>TRBV5-5|NA|NA|TRBJ1-2
TGTGCCAGCAGCTTGGTAGGTCTGGCTCTCTATGGCTACACCTTC
CASSLVGLALYGYTF
>TRBV7-8|TRBD1|many|TRBJ2-7
TGTGCCAGCAGCTTAGCTCAGGACAGGGGGCGCTTCAACGAGCAGTACTTC
CASSLAQDRGRFNEQYF
>TRBV20-1|NA|NA|TRBJ2-1
TGCAGTGCTCTCGGGCCACCGCAGTTCTTC
CSALGPPQFF
>TRBV7-8|NA|NA|TRBJ2-3
TGTGCCAGCAGCTTAATGGCGGCCCCTTCGACAGATACGCAGTATTTT
CASSLMAAPSTDTQYF
>TRBV2|NA|NA|TRBJ1-5
TGTGCCAGCAGTGTGACGGATAGATATCAGCCCCAGCATTTT
CASSVTDRYQPQHF
>TRBV28|NA|NA|TRBJ2-6
TGTGCCACCTACTCCCGGTTCTCTGGGGCCAACGTCCTGACTTTC
CATYSRFSGANVLTF
>TRBV28|NA|NA|TRBJ2-7
TGTGCCAGCAGTTTCGCAATTGAACAGTACTTC
CASSFAIEQYF
>TRBV28|NA|NA|TRBJ1-1
TGTGCCAGCACACCCAGAGGAACTGAAGCTTTCTTT
CASTPRGTEAFF
>TRBV5-1|NA|once|TRBJ2-1
TGCGCCAGCAGCTTTTCCCTCTACAATGAGCAGTTCTTC
CASSFSLYNEQFF
>TRBV11-2|TRBD1|NA|TRBJ2-1
TGTGCCAGCAGCTTATGGACAGGGGCCGTCAATGAGCAGTTCTTC
CASSLWTGAVNEQFF
>TRBV2|NA|NA|TRBJ2-1
TGTGCCAGCAGCGAAGAAGTCGGGAGTGAGCAGTTCTTC
CASSEEVGSEQFF
>TRBV18|TRBD1|NA|TRBJ1-6
TGTGCCAGCTCACCGCTACAGGGGTGGAATTCACCCCTCCACTTT
CASSPLQGWNSPLHF
>TRBV19|NA|NA|TRBJ1-2
TGTGCCAGTAGCCCGGGGAGTAACTATGGCTACACCTTC
CASSPGSNYGYTF
>TRBV7-8|NA|NA|TRBJ2-7
TGTGCCAGCAGCACACATGTCGAGCAGTACTTC
CASSTHVEQYF
>TRBV6-5|TRBD1|NA|TRBJ1-5
TGTGCCAGCAGTTACCGGACAGGGAATCAGCCCCAGCATTTT
CASSYRTGNQPQHF
>TRBV7-2|NA|NA|TRBJ1-5
TGTGCCAGCAGCGCGGGGCCTCAACAGCCCCAGCATTTT
CASSAGPQQPQHF
>TRBV5-1|NA|NA|TRBJ2-5
TGCGCCAGCAGCTTGGTTGGGGTAGCGGAAGAGACCCAGTACTTC
CASSLVGVAEETQYF
>TRBV5-1|TRBD1|NA|TRBJ2-3
TGCGCCAGTACCCTATCGGGAGCTCCCGGGACAGGAACGCAGTATTTT
CASTLSGAPGTGTQYF
>TRBV6-1|NA|NA|TRBJ2-7
TGTGCCAGCAGTGACTCCGGACAGACCTACGAGCAGTACTTC
CASSDSGQTYEQYF
>TRBV27|TRBD2|NA|TRBJ2-1
TGTGCCAGCAGTTTCCGAGCGGGAGTGTACAATGAGCAGTTCTTC
CASSFRAGVYNEQFF
>TRBV29-1|TRBD1|NA|TRBJ1-2
TGCAGCGTTGAGGGCAGGGGGCTTAACTATGGCTACACCTTC
CSVEGRGLNYGYTF
>TRBV2|TRBD1|NA|TRBJ1-4
TGTGCCAGCAGTGAAGCCATACATTCCGGGACAGGGGGCGAAAATTTTGAAAAACTGTTTTTT
CASSEAIHSGTGGENFEKLFF
>TRBV28|TRBD1|NA|TRBJ1-1
TGTGCCAGCAGTTTGATCAGGGGGCGCTCTTTGAACACTGAAGCTTTCTTT
CASSLIRGRSLNTEAFF
>TRBV19|NA|NA|TRBJ2-7
TGTGCCAGTAGTTACCGGGACATTCGCTACGAGCAGTACTTC
CASSYRDIRYEQYF
>TRBV7-9|TRBD1|NA|TRBJ2-7
TGTGCCAGCAGCTTGGACAGGGGAGCCTACGAGCAGTACTTC
CASSLDRGAYEQYF
>TRBV27|NA|NA|TRBJ2-7
TGTGCCAGCAGTTTATCAAGAAGACTTCAGGGCTACGAGCGGTACTTC
CASSLSRRLQGYERYF
>TRBV6-5|TRBD2|NA|TRBJ2-5
TGTGCCAGCAGTTTGGGACTAGCGACCCGACGGGCCCAGTACTTC
CASSLGLATRRAQYF
>TRBV7-9|NA|NA|TRBJ1-1
TGTGCCAGCAGCCAAAGCCCAGGGAAGAACACTGAAGCTTTCTTT
CASSQSPGKNTEAFF
>TRBV10-3|TRBD2|NA|TRBJ2-1
TGTGCCATCAGGGCTGGACTAGCGAAAGACAATGAGCAGTTCTTC
CAIRAGLAKDNEQFF
>TRBV5-1|NA|NA|TRBJ2-7
TGCGCCAGCAGCTCGGCAGGGGAAGTTTACGAGCAGTACTTC
CASSSAGEVYEQYF
>TRBV27|NA|NA|TRBJ2-1
TGTGCCAGCAATTTGAACTTATACAATGAGCAGTTCTTC
CASNLNLYNEQFF
>TRBV19|NA|NA|TRBJ2-3
TGTGCCAGTAAGGACGGGGCCAGCACAGATACGCAGTATTTT
CASKDGASTDTQYF
>TRBV7-9|TRBD2|NA|TRBJ2-1
TGTGCCAGCAGACCTATAGCGGGAGTTAATGGCAATGAGCAGTTCTTC
CASRPIAGVNGNEQFF
>TRBV6-6|TRBD1|NA|TRBJ2-1
TGTGCCAGCAGTTACCCGGGACAGGGGCGGAATGAGCAGTTCTTC
CASSYPGQGRNEQFF
>TRBV7-2|NA|NA|TRBJ2-5
TGTGCCAGCAGCTTGGACCCAGGGGCTCCATCTCGGGAGACCCAGTACTTC
CASSLDPGAPSRETQYF
>TRBV5-1|TRBD1|NA|TRBJ1-4
TGCGCCAGCAGCCGGGACAGCAATGAAAAACTGTTTTTT
CASSRDSNEKLFF
>TRBV9|NA|once|TRBJ2-1
TGTGCCAGCAGCGTAGCCCTGGTTCCAGGCAATGAGCAGTTCTTC
CASSVALVPGNEQFF
>TRBV7-9|NA|NA|TRBJ2-1
TGTGCCAGCAGCTTACGGGAATCCTACAATGAGCAGTTCTTC
CASSLRESYNEQFF
>TRBV7-3|TRBD2|NA|TRBJ2-1
TGTGCCAGCAGCTCCGGACTAGACCGGTTCTTC
CASSSGLDRFF
>TRBV28|NA|NA|TRBJ1-5
TGTGCCAGCAGTCGCGGGGGGATCAATCAGCCCCAGCATTTT
CASSRGGINQPQHF
>TRBV27|NA|NA|TRBJ1-2
TGTGCCAGCAGTCGACCGGGTGACTATGGCTACACCTTC
CASSRPGDYGYTF
>TRBV19|NA|NA|TRBJ1-2
TGTGCCAGCAAAGGGACAACGGCTAACTATGGCTACACCTTC
CASKGTTANYGYTF